This T cell receptor beta chain was recorded in a study of blood T cell repertoires in COVID-19. Germline CDR1 reads MNHEY; CDR2 reads SMNVEV (reference sequence). The CDR3 loop spans 15 amino acids. The V and J ends lost 4 bases and 6 bases, in that order; junction bases with no gene match: 6. Profiling relied on immunoSEQ multiplex PCR, and the TCRdb table lists in-frame clones only, not all of them. The table shows approximately 250,000 clones, with 88% occurring only once. This sequence originates from a woman in her seventies with COVID-19, enrolled during active disease. Sequences were obtained from peripheral blood. This sequence joins TRBV27 and TRBJ1-6; 7 bases match TRBD1. The CDR3 bases are TGTGCCAGCAGTTACTCGGGACAGCCTAATTCACCCCTCCACTTT. This sequence encodes CASSYSGQPNSPLHF.